These 15 T cell receptor beta chains share one sample of origin, sequenced in a study of blood T cell repertoires in COVID-19. Clones were sequenced by immunoSEQ multiplex PCR, and TCRdb holds only the in-frame ones, with some missing. Of 200,000 to 250,000 clones detected, approximately 88% appear once; the ten largest clones hold approximately 3.5%. Sequencing was carried out using PBMCs or T cells enriched from blood (not recorded which). These receptors all stem from a woman aged 25 to 39 who had been exposed to COVID-19.

The V and J genes are TRBV5-1 and TRBJ2-1; tentative D call: TRBD1 (5 bases). V gave up 6 bases and J gave up 7 bases, with 8 bases separating them. There are 11 residues in the CDR3. From germline, CDR1 is SGHRS and CDR2 YFSETQ. CDR3 sequence: CASKTGNEQFF. As DNA, the CDR3 is TGCGCCAGCAAAACAGGTAATGAGCAGTTCTTC.

The rearrangement links TRBV2 to TRBJ2-7, with 7 bases fitting TRBD2. V lost 1 base, J lost 3 bases, and 6 bases stayed unmatched. Germline loops: CDR1 SNHLY, CDR2 FYNNEI. This CDR3 spans 15 amino acids. The CDR3, as DNA: TGTGCCAGCAGTGAAGGCGGGGGTTTCCTCTACGAGCAGTACTTC. It codes for CASSEGGGFLYEQYF.

J is TRBJ1-2 and V is TRBV25-1; TRBD1 matches at 7 bases. Germline loops: CDR1 MGHDK, CDR2 SYGVNS. This CDR3 is built from 13 residues. V lost 7 bases, J lost 3 bases, and 5 bases stayed unmatched. The CDR3 here is CASTLGQDYGYTF. The DNA for the CDR3 is TGTGCCAGCACCCTAGGACAGGACTATGGCTACACCTTC.

The CDR3 DNA follows: TGTGCCACCAGCAACCCGGGACAGGGGATTCCGAACTATGGCTACACCTTC. Its translation is CATSNPGQGIPNYGYTF. This chain joins TRBV15 and TRBJ1-2; 10 bases line up with TRBD1. Germline CDR1 is LNHNV and CDR2 is YYDKDF (reference sequence). The CDR3 runs to 17 residues. With 4 bases clipped from V and 2 bases from J, the junction kept 10 bases outside the gene matches.

The chain couples TRBV30 to TRBJ2-5, with 8 bases fitting TRBD1. The V gene end was trimmed by 0 bases and the J gene end by 3 bases; junction bases not matched to a gene: 12. Germline V gives CDR1 GTSNPN, CDR2 SVGIG (reference sequence). This CDR3 has 17 residues. The CDR3 spells CAWSVPAGVTGEETQYF. CDR3 DNA: TGTGCCTGGAGTGTACCGGCGGGTGTGACAGGGGAAGAGACCCAGTACTTC.

The CDR3: CASRAGGGGQPQHF. CDR3 DNA: TGTGCCAGTAGGGCAGGGGGTGGAGGTCAGCCCCAGCATTTT. This chain uses TRBV19 with TRBJ1-5; 7 bases match TRBD1. CDR1 and CDR2 from the germline V gene are LNHDA and SQIVND (reference sequence). V lost 6 bases to trimming and J lost 6 bases; unmatched junction nucleotides: 8. This CDR3 is built from 14 residues.

This chain joins TRBV5-1 and TRBJ2-1; D possibly corresponds to TRBD2 (5 bases). The germline V and J ends were trimmed by 4 bases and 2 bases, with 13 bases remaining between them. This CDR3 has 15 amino acids. Germline CDR1 SGHRS, CDR2 YFSETQ. Here the CDR3 DNA reads TGCGCCAGCAGCCCGGGTGGAGCGGCCTACAATGAGCAGTTCTTC. Encoded protein: CASSPGGAAYNEQFF.

The V call is TRBV5-1, the J call TRBJ2-7; TRBD1 might be the D (6 bases). With 4 bases removed from V and 2 bases from J, the gap between germline ends came to 13 bases. CDR1 is SGHRS and CDR2 is YFSETQ in the germline V gene. This CDR3 spans 14 amino acids. The CDR3 DNA is TGCGCCAGCAGCCCGGACAGCCTACCCTACGAGCAGTACTTC. Translation gives CASSPDSLPYEQYF.

The genes are TRBV30 and TRBJ1-2; D call uncertain. This CDR3 has 15 residues. Trimming shortened V by 0 bases and J by 2 bases, and 13 bases separated the two germline ends. Germline assignment: CDR1 GTSNPN and CDR2 SVGIG (reference sequence). The CDR3 DNA is TGTGCCTGGAGTGTACTGCGGCAGACCAACTATGGCTACACCTTC. Its translation is CAWSVLRQTNYGYTF.

In nucleotides, the CDR3 is TGTGCCAGTAGTATCCCAGACATAGCGGGAGGGTACACCGGGGAGCTGTTTTTT. Translation: CASSIPDIAGGYTGELFF. The gene calls are TRBV19 and TRBJ2-2, with TRBD2 matching 11 bases. Germline-derived CDR1 and CDR2 are LNHDA and SQIVND (reference sequence). The CDR3 extends over 18 amino acids. V was pared by 3 bases and J by 3 bases, with 9 bases of the junction left unmatched. Full variable domain (missing parts from reference TRBV19 and TRBJ2-2): DGGITQSPKYLFRKEGQNVTLSCEQNLNHDAMYWYRQDPGQGLRLIYYSQIVNDFQKGDIAEGYSVSREKKESFPLTVTSAQKNPTAFYLCASSIPDIAGGYTGELFFGEGSRLTVL.

The chain couples TRBV5-6 to TRBJ2-3; 13 bases match TRBD2. This CDR3 is 16 amino acids long. Germline V CDR1 and CDR2: SGHDT, YYEEEE. V shed 4 bases, J shed 3 bases, and the junction held 5 bases outside the gene matches. CDR3 sequence reads: CASSGLAGEGTDTQYF. CDR3 bases: TGTGCCAGCAGCGGACTAGCGGGAGAAGGGACAGATACGCAGTATTTT.

Only a few counts were recorded for this clone. The chain is built from TRBV5-1 and TRBJ2-7; 11 nucleotides agree with TRBD1. Trimming removed 3 bases from V and 0 bases from J; junction bases left unmatched: 2. This CDR3 region has 15 residues. Looked up from germline, CDR1 is SGHRS and CDR2 is YFSETQ. In DNA form, the CDR3 reads TGCGCCAGCAGCTGGGGACAGGGGGGCTCCTACGAGCAGTACTTC. Protein product: CASSWGQGGSYEQYF.

The genes are TRBV6-9 and TRBJ2-1; 8 bases are shared with TRBD2. Germline V gene data show CDR1 as MNHGY and CDR2 as SVAAGI. The trim removed 0 bases at V and 10 bases at J, leaving 11 bases unmatched. The CDR3 length is 16 residues. The CDR3 loop is CASSYSVAGSKWEQFF. DNA of the CDR3: TGTGCCAGCAGTTATTCGGTAGCGGGAAGTAAGTGGGAGCAGTTCTTC.

This chain links TRBV30 with TRBJ1-5, with D hard to call. Per germline, CDR1 GTSNPN and CDR2 SVGIG (reference sequence). The germline V and J ends were trimmed by 2 bases and 3 bases, with 14 bases remaining between them. The CDR3 is made up of 15 amino acids. This chain's CDR3 is CAWSSSSVNNQPQHF. The CDR3 DNA sequence: TGTGCCTGGAGTTCCTCTTCAGTGAACAATCAGCCCCAGCATTTT. Combining the CDR3 with reference TRBV30 and TRBJ1-5 gives the whole variable domain SQTIHQWPATLVQPVGSPLSLECTVEGTSNPNLYWYRQAAGRGLQLLFYSVGIGQISSEVPQNLSASRPQDRQFILSSKKLLLSDSGFYLCAWSSSSVNNQPQHFGDGTRLSIL.

The chain carries TRBV5-6 and TRBJ1-6; D is possibly TRBD1 (6 bases). Per germline, CDR1 SGHDT and CDR2 YYEEEE. The CDR3 runs to 16 residues. V dropped 2 bases and J dropped 10 bases, with 19 bases sitting between them. The CDR3 protein is CASSFGSGASWSPLHF. CDR3 coding DNA: TGTGCCAGCAGCTTTGGTTCAGGGGCATCGTGGTCACCCCTCCACTTT.